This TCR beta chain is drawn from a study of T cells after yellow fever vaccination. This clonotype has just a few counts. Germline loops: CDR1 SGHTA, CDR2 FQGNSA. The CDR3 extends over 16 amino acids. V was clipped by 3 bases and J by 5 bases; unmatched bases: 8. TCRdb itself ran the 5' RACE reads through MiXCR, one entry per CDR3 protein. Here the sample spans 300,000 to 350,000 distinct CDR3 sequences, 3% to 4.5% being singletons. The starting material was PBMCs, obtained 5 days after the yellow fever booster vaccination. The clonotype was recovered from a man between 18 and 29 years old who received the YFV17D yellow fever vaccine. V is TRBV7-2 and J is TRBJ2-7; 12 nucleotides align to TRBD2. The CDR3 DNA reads TGTGCCAGCAGCTTGTCTAGCGGGGGGGTGATAAACGAGCAGTACTTC. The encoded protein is CASSLSSGGVINEQYF.